These T cell receptor beta chains were read from a single sample in a study of OX40 agonist ivuxolimab in advanced cancers. Repertoires were generated with immunoSEQ multiplex PCR, while TCRdb's copy carries only in-frame clones and drops some. The data show approximately 100,000 clones, 70% to 90% seen once. The material sequenced was CD4+ or CD8+ T cells sorted from blood, taken in a trial of the OX40 agonist ivuxolimab. The origin of the receptors is an adult with an advanced solid tumor such as melanoma, head and neck, liver or kidney cancer. Each CDR3 is given with its conserved first and last residue. D genes are given only for firm matches. Size values are once, few and many counts, or a class for expanded clones, and some rows have none.

v_call,clone_size,j_call,d_call,cdr3_length,cdr3_aa,cdr3_nt
TRBV19,once,TRBJ1-5,TRBD1,13,CASRDRGLQPQHF,TGTGCCAGTAGGGACAGGGGGCTCCAGCCCCAGCATTTT
TRBV7-9,.,TRBJ1-5,.,15,CASSSGTGIGQPQHF,TGTGCCAGCAGCTCAGGAACTGGGATAGGGCAGCCCCAGCATTTT
TRBV10-1,.,TRBJ1-1,.,12,CASSGGSAEAFF,TGCGCCAGCAGTGGAGGGAGCGCTGAAGCTTTCTTT
TRBV30,.,TRBJ2-1,.,17,CAWSWWRGPSSYNEQFF,TGTGCCTGGAGCTGGTGGCGGGGGCCTAGCTCCTACAATGAGCAGTTCTTC
TRBV19,few,TRBJ1-4,.,13,CASSISTGGKLFF,TGTGCCAGTAGTATCAGTACGGGGGGAAAACTGTTTTTT
TRBV19,.,TRBJ2-2,.,11,CASKRAGELFF,TGTGCCAGTAAGAGGGCCGGGGAGCTGTTTTTT
TRBV6-5,.,TRBJ1-2,.,16,CASSYSHSASGDGYTF,TGTGCCAGCAGTTACTCCCATTCAGCGTCAGGGGATGGCTACACCTTC
TRBV2,.,TRBJ2-7,.,13,CASSLRREDEQYF,TGTGCCAGCAGCCTCAGACGAGAGGACGAGCAGTACTTC
TRBV30,.,TRBJ2-7,.,15,CAWRYGPKSSYEQYF,TGTGCCTGGCGCTACGGGCCGAAGAGCTCCTACGAGCAGTACTTC
TRBV6-5,.,TRBJ1-1,.,14,CASCLQGVNTEAFF,TGTGCCAGCTGTTTACAGGGAGTGAACACTGAAGCTTTCTTT
TRBV18,.,TRBJ1-5,.,15,CASSPSVSGNQPQHF,TGTGCCAGCTCACCTTCCGTGTCTGGGAATCAGCCCCAGCATTTT
TRBV30,.,TRBJ1-4,.,15,CAWSDLGGPNEKLFF,TGTGCCTGGAGTGATTTGGGGGGTCCTAATGAAAAACTGTTTTTT
TRBV6-5,.,TRBJ2-5,TRBD2,15,CASSMGTSIGETQYF,TGTGCCAGCAGTATGGGGACTAGCATAGGTGAGACCCAGTACTTC
TRBV5-1,.,TRBJ1-1,TRBD1,14,CASSLGTANTEAFF,TGCGCCAGCAGCCTGGGGACAGCAAACACTGAAGCTTTCTTT